This T cell receptor beta chain was captured in a study of T cells in Graves' hyperthyroidism and ophthalmopathy. The study's findings and limits: The model anticipated ophthalmopathy a median about 6.5 months pre-onset. Stable hyperthyroidism was told apart from ophthalmopathy by a model built on 13 V-J features.

The source material, RNA transcripts, was used to amplify TCR beta CDR3 regions. The primer set for the first-round RT-PCR of the TCR CDR3 was HTBI. TCRdb re-called the multiplex PCR reads with MiXCR, one entry per CDR3 protein. The sample yields fewer than 650,000 distinct CDR3 sequences, about 46% seen once. Remarks on this clonotype: Its antigen remains unidentified.

The germline V and J ends were trimmed by 3 bases and 14 bases, with 15 bases remaining between them. The CDR3 is made up of 12 amino acids. The germline V gene encodes CDR1 KGHDR and CDR2 SFDVKD. Uncontrolled infections, other autoimmune diseases, pregnancy or lactation led to exclusion of patients. Clinical symptoms, serum thyroxine, TRAb, thyroid ultrasound and orbital computed tomography informed diagnoses. The sequence was collected from an adult woman with Graves' disease, either hyperthyroidism or ophthalmopathy (not recorded which). The chain couples TRBV24-1 to TRBJ2-5; D is possibly TRBD2 (5 bases). Sequencing used peripheral blood or thyroid tissue (not recorded which). CDR3: CATSDPGLELYF. In DNA form, the CDR3 reads TGTGCCACCAGTGATCCCGGACTGGAGTTATACTTC.